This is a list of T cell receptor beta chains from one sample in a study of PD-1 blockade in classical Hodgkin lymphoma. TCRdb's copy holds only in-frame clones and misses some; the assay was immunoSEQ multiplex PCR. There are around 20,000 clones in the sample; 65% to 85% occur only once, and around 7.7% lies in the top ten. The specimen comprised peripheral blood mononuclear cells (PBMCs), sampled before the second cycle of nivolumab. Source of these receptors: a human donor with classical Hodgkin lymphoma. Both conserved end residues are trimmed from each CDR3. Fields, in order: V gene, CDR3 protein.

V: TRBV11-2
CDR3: ASSQGVASGQETQY

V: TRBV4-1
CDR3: ASSQWGRGEQF

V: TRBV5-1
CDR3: ASSLPTESGELF

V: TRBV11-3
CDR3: ASSPAPGNTIY

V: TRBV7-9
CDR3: ASNLGGGKYTDTQY

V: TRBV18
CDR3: ASSPLERGGRETQY

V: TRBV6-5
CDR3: ASSGLSYNSPLH

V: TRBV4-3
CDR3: ASSQDLPRANTGELF

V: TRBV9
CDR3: ASSDRSGGVTDTQY

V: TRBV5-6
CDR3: ASSLGTGRIADTQY

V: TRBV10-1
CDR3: ASSESWPGSTDTQY

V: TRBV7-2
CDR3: ASSRITGGEVETQY

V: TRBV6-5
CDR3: ASRATTNEKLF

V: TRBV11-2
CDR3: ASSSPLDTDRSYEQY

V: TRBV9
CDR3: ASSVSDRAFNQPQH

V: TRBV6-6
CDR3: ASSAGTGYYNEQF

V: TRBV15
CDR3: ATSREVFSYEQY